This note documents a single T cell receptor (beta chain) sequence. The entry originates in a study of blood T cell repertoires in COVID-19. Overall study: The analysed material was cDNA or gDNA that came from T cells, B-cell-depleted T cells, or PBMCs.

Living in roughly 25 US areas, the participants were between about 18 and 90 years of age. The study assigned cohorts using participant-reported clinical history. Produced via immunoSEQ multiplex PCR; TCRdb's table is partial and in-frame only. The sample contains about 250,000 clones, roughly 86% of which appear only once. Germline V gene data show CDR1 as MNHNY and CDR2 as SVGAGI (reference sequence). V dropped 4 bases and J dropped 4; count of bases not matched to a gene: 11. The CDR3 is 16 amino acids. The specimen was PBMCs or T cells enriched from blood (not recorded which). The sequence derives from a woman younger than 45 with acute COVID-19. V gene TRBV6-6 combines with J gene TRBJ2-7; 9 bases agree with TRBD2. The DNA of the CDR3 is TGTGCCAGCAGTTTAGCGGGGGCCGATACCGATTACGAGCAGTACTTC. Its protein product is CASSLAGADTDYEQYF.